The entry below gives a single TCR beta chain sequence along with its context. The length of the CDR3 is 14 residues. Trimming cost V 6 bases and J 3 bases, with 14 bases left between them. The germline V gene encodes CDR1 MRHNA and CDR2 SNTAGT. The record originates from a study of beta chain features in type 1 diabetes. Isolated RNA was reverse transcribed in full, so expressed TCRB transcripts were sequenced. Assay used: immunoSEQ multiplex PCR; TCRdb lists only in-frame clones, some missing. The table lists 160,000 or so clones, 11% of them singletons. The chain employs TRBV6-4 and TRBJ1-1; tentatively, D is TRBD1 (6 bases). The TCR was taken from a man between 18 and 35 years old in good health. Sequenced: central memory CD4+ T cells from blood. The CDR3, as DNA: TGTGCCAGCAGCCTCGTAGGGGGGGACACTGAAGCTTTCTTT. Translating it yields CASSLVGGDTEAFF.